Each of the 12 T cell receptor beta chains below was sequenced from the same sample in a study of T cell repertoires in cytomegalovirus infection. TCRdb fed the reads into MiXCR, producing one record per CDR3 protein. The table includes 150,000 to 200,000 distinct CDR3 sequences, approximately 18% detected once. The sample was CD8+ T cells from PBMCs. The receptors derive from a human donor in good health (CMV status not recorded). Some clones in this sample may be carry-over from other donors' samples.

The V gene is TRBV6-8, the J gene TRBJ2-2; no clear D gene. The ends were cut back, 2 bases at V and 3 bases at J, with 7 bases in the middle. Germline loops: CDR1 MNHGY, CDR2 SAAAGT. The CDR3 contains 14 residues. CDR3 nucleotides: TGTGCCAGCAGTTACGGCCAGCACACCGGGGAGCTGTTTTTT. Protein: CASSYGQHTGELFF.

Comment on this clonotype: One junction end does not reproduce the germline sequence, and a read error may be involved. The gene calls are TRBV7-9 and TRBJ1-1; TRBD1 matches 7 bases. The CDR3 runs 15 residues. The germline gives CDR1 SEHNR, CDR2 FQNEAQ (reference sequence). CDR3 sequence reads: CASLFLRGRNTEAFF. The CDR3, as DNA: TGTGCCAGCCTCTTTTTGAGGGGGCGAAACACTGAAGCTTTTTTT.

The rearrangement uses TRBV12-3 or TRBV12-4 and TRBJ1-2, with a tentative D call TRBD1 (6 bases). V was shortened by 8 bases and J by 6 bases, with 16 bases between the two germline ends. This CDR3 region has 13 residues. The CDR3 sequence: CASRPKGGHGYTF. The CDR3 nucleotides read TGTGCCAGCCGACCCAAGGGGGGTCATGGCTACACCTTC.

A few counts support this clonotype. The chain is built from TRBV14 and TRBJ2-4; D remains unclear. Germline assignment: CDR1 SGHDN and CDR2 FVKESK. V was cut by 0 bases and J by 5 bases, with 11 bases left in between. This CDR3 has 15 amino acids. CDR3 in amino acids: CASSQDFETENIQYF. The CDR3, as DNA: TGTGCCAGCAGCCAAGATTTCGAGACTGAAAACATTCAGTACTTC.

This clonotype came up a few times. CDR3 in amino acids: CASSSGAGWQSPLHF. CDR3 nucleotide sequence: TGTGCCAGCAGTTCCGGGGCGGGATGGCAATCACCCCTCCACTTT. The chain is built from TRBV6-2 or TRBV6-3 and TRBJ1-6, with a possible D match to TRBD1 (5 bases). The CDR3 contains 15 residues. In germline, CDR1 is MNHEY, CDR2 SVGEGT. Trimming removed 4 bases from V and 10 bases from J, with 17 bases in between.

This clonotype was seen more than once but under ten times. The chain links TRBV6-2 or TRBV6-3 to TRBJ1-5; D uncertain. V lost 7 bases to trimming and J lost 6 bases, with 13 bases between them. Per the germline V gene, CDR1 is MNHEY and CDR2 is SVGEGT. There are 13 residues in the CDR3. This chain's CDR3 is CASTPARVQPQHF. CDR3 nucleotides: TGTGCCAGCACCCCAGCAAGGGTTCAGCCCCAGCATTTT.

This clonotype has only a few counts. The chain carries TRBV30 and TRBJ1-1; no clear D gene. CDR3 length equals 15 residues. Per germline, CDR1 GTSNPN and CDR2 SVGIG (reference sequence). V was cut by 3 bases and J by 5 bases, with 19 bases left in between. CDR3 residues: CAWREGVSRGTEAFF. DNA for the CDR3: TGTGCCTGGAGAGAAGGAGTTAGTAGAGGAACTGAAGCTTTCTTT. Combining the CDR3 with reference TRBV30 and TRBJ1-1 gives the whole variable domain SQTIHQWPATLVQPVGSPLSLECTVEGTSNPNLYWYRQAAGRGLQLLFYSVGIGQISSEVPQNLSASRPQDRQFILSSKKLLLSDSGFYLCAWREGVSRGTEAFFGQGTRLTVV.

This clonotype has just a few counts. The chain employs TRBV4-2 and TRBJ2-5; D possibly corresponds to TRBD1 (5 bases). The CDR3 covers 14 residues. The V end lost 1 base, the J end lost 3 bases, and 9 bases lay between the germline ends. Germline lookup yields CDR1 LGHNA and CDR2 YNFKEQ. The CDR3 region has the DNA TGTGCCAGCAGCCAAGGACAGCCCGAAGAGACCCAGTACTTC. It translates to CASSQGQPEETQYF.

This clonotype was found many times. The chain couples TRBV7-8 to TRBJ2-7, with D perhaps assigned TRBD1 or TRBD2 (6 bases each). Germline-derived CDR1 and CDR2 are SGHVS and FQNEAQ. The CDR3 loop spans 15 amino acids. V lost 1 base, J lost 5 bases, and 15 bases lay in between. This CDR3 is CASSLDWGARDEQYF. DNA of the CDR3: TGTGCCAGCAGCTTAGACTGGGGGGCGCGGGACGAGCAGTACTTC.

This clonotype appeared once. CDR3 region: CSERFGGEQFF. CDR3 in DNA: TGCAGCGAAAGGTTTGGTGGTGAGCAGTTCTTC. This chain links TRBV29-1 with TRBJ2-1; D gene ambiguous. V was clipped by 7 bases and J by 9 bases, with 13 bases between them. CDR1 and CDR2 (germline): SQVTM, ANQGSEA. The CDR3 runs to 11 residues.

This clonotype was picked up a small number of times. The chain carries TRBV29-1 and TRBJ2-1; tentatively, D is TRBD1 or TRBD2 (5 bases each). CDR3 length: 17 amino acids. Looked up from germline, CDR1 is SQVTM and CDR2 is ANQGSEA. With 6 bases removed from V and 9 bases from J, the gap between germline ends came to 30 bases. The CDR3 DNA reads TGCAGCGTCCAACCCCCGGACTGGGGGACCGGCTTGGGTGAGCAGTTCTTC. Protein product: CSVQPPDWGTGLGEQFF.

V usage is TRBV6-2 or TRBV6-3 and J usage is TRBJ1-1; perhaps TRBD1 as D (5 bases). Trimming removed 5 bases from V and 7 bases from J, with 14 bases in between. This CDR3 is built from 13 residues. CDR1 is MNHEY and CDR2 is SVGEGT in the germline V gene. This CDR3 reads CASSHQGLLEAFF. The CDR3 coding sequence is TGTGCCAGCAGTCACCAGGGACTACTTGAAGCTTTCTTT.